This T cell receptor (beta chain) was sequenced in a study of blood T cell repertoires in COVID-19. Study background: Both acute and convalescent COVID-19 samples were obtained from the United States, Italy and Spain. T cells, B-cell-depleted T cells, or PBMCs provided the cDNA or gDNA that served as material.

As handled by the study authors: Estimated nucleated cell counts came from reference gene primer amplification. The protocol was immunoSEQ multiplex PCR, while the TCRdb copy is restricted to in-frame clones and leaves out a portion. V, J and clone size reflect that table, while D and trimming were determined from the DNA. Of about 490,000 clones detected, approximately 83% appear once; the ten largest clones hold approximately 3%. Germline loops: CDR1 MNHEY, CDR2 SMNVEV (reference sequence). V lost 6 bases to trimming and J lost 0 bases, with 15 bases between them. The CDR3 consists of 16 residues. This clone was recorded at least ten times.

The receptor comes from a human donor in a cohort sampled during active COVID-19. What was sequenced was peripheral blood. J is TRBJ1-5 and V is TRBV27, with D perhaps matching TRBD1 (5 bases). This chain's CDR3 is CASSPLDIYSNQPQHF. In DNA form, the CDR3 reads TGTGCCAGCAGCCCCTTGGACATTTATAGCAATCAGCCCCAGCATTTT.